This T cell receptor (beta chain) was identified in a study of beta chain features in type 1 diabetes. Germline CDR1 is SGDLS and CDR2 is YYNGEE. This CDR3 is 14 amino acids long. V gave up 3 bases and J gave up 7 bases, with 16 bases separating them. Sequencing targeted expressed TCRB transcripts, as all isolated RNA had been reverse transcribed. Some clones are missing from TCRdb's copy, which holds only in-frame ones; the method was immunoSEQ multiplex PCR. The table lists about 260,000 clones, roughly 20% of them singletons. To note about this clone: Antigen unknown.

Overall study results and limits: A moderate, significant TCRB CDR3 shortening appeared in type 1 diabetes across four CD4+ subsets.

Sequenced: naive CD4+ T cells from blood. The V gene is TRBV9, the J gene TRBJ1-2; no definite D call. This TCR derives from a woman in her forties with type 1 diabetes. The DNA for the CDR3 is TGTGCCAGCAGCGCCAGGTTGGACTCGCTTGGCTACACCTTC. It translates to CASSARLDSLGYTF.